The next 29 T cell receptor beta chains were all read from a single sample in a study of Ad26.COV2.S vaccination and SARS-CoV-2 variants. Generated by immunoSEQ multiplex PCR, the TCRdb table keeps only in-frame clones and is missing some. Counted here are about 350,000 clones, just over 90% occurring once; the ten biggest clones make up around 4%. The starting material was peripheral blood, obtained after recovery from COVID-19. The receptors here all came from a human donor who had recovered from COVID-19.

The rearrangement uses TRBV19 and TRBJ2-2; D unclear. Between the trimmed V and J ends, which lost 6 bases and 6 bases, there was a span of 8 bases. CDR3 length: 12 amino acids. CDR1 is LNHDA, CDR2 SQIVND, per germline (reference sequence). In DNA, the CDR3 is TGTGCCAGTAGCCCTCGCCCCGGGGAGCTGTTTTTT. It specifies CASSPRPGELFF.

This sequence joins TRBV3-1 (or the pseudogene TRBV3-2) and TRBJ2-4; 10 positions match TRBD2. CDR3 length equals 17 residues. The V segment lost 1 base and the J segment 5 bases; nucleotides outside the gene matches: 8. Germline CDR1 and CDR2: LGHDT and YNNKEL (reference sequence). DNA of the CDR3: TGTGCCAGCAGCCAAGTTTTGGCTAGCGGGAGTCAAAACATTCAGTACTTC. Protein: CASSQVLASGSQNIQYF.

A word on this clone: Compared with germline, one end of the junction differs, possibly owing to a read error. V usage is TRBV7-7 and J usage is TRBJ2-7, with a weak D call TRBD2 (7 bases). The CDR3 is 15 residues long. CDR1 is SSHAT and CDR2 is FNYEAQ in the germline V gene (reference sequence). Written as DNA, the CDR3 is TGTGCTAGCAGCCCTAAGGGGGGGAGCCCAACCGAGCAGTACTTC. Translating it yields CASSPKGGSPTEQYF.

This chain links TRBV29-1 with TRBJ2-3, with 7 bases lining up with TRBD1. This CDR3 has 14 residues. V lost 6 bases to trimming and J lost 2 bases; unmatched junction nucleotides: 8. CDR1 and CDR2 (germline): SQVTM, ANQGSEA. Written as DNA, the CDR3 is TGCAGCGTACCGGGACAGTTACTCACAGATACGCAGTATTTT. Its translation is CSVPGQLLTDTQYF.

The J gene is TRBJ2-7, the V gene TRBV29-1; 8 bases are shared with TRBD1. The ends lost 8 bases at V and 3 bases at J; junction bases unmatched: 6. The CDR3 is 12 residues long. Germline loops: CDR1 SQVTM, CDR2 ANQGSEA. This CDR3 reads CSTRTGIYEQYF. DNA of the CDR3: TGCAGCACAAGGACAGGGATCTACGAGCAGTACTTC.

This clone has only one observation. The chain recombines TRBV12-3 or TRBV12-4 with TRBJ2-7; D is perhaps TRBD1 or TRBD2 (5 bases each). V was cut by 8 bases and J by 2 bases, with 13 bases left in between. The CDR3 extends over 13 amino acids. Here the CDR3 DNA reads TGTGCCAGCCTCAGGGACCCCACCTACGAGCAGTACTTC. Amino acid sequence: CASLRDPTYEQYF.

V usage is TRBV6-6 and J usage is TRBJ1-2; D is ambiguous. Germline lookup yields CDR1 MNHNY and CDR2 SVGAGI (reference sequence). The CDR3 sequence is 13 residues long. V lost 6 bases and J lost 8, with 16 bases in between. The CDR3 here is CASRRGESGGYTF. In nucleotides, the CDR3 is TGTGCCAGCAGACGCGGAGAATCCGGGGGCTACACCTTC.

This clone was seen only once. J is TRBJ1-2 and V is TRBV6-5; D unresolved. With 0 bases removed from V and 8 bases from J, the gap between germline ends came to 19 bases. CDR1 and CDR2 from the germline V gene are MNHEY and SVGAGI. The CDR3 loop spans 16 amino acids. CDR3 nucleotides: TGTGCCAGCAGTTACTCTCCAAACCTGGCCTTACTGGGCTACACCTTC. It translates to CASSYSPNLALLGYTF.

The chain joins TRBV5-1 to TRBJ1-3; D uncertain. V was clipped by 5 bases and J by 1 base, with 7 bases between them. The germline CDR1 and CDR2 sequences are SGHRS and YFSETQ. There are 13 residues in the CDR3. CDR3 amino acids: CASSSVSGNTIYF. In DNA form, the CDR3 reads TGCGCCAGCAGTAGCGTTTCTGGAAACACCATATATTTT.

The genes are TRBV6-2 or TRBV6-3 and TRBJ1-2; D ambiguous. The CDR3 is made up of 14 amino acids. Germline V gives CDR1 MNHEY, CDR2 SVGEGT. V was pared by 2 bases and J by 0 bases, with 7 bases between. CDR3 nucleotide sequence: TGTGCCAGCAGTTACGGAAACCCTAACTATGGCTACACCTTC. It yields the protein CASSYGNPNYGYTF.

V gene TRBV6-6 combines with J gene TRBJ1-5; 9 bases match TRBD1. The CDR3 sequence is 14 residues long. Germline assignment: CDR1 MNHNY and CDR2 SVGAGI (reference sequence). V shed 8 bases, J shed 4 bases, and the junction held 6 bases outside the gene matches. The CDR3 sequence: CASWGTGRNQPQHF. The CDR3 DNA reads TGTGCCAGCTGGGGGACAGGGAGGAATCAGCCCCAGCATTTT.

The V gene is TRBV2, the J gene TRBJ1-5; 9 bases are shared with TRBD1. CDR3 size: 15 residues. Looked up from germline, CDR1 is SNHLY and CDR2 is FYNNEI. The V gene end was trimmed by 6 bases and the J gene end by 6 bases; junction bases not matched to a gene: 9. CDR3 region: CASRFTTGGSQPQHF. CDR3 nucleotides: TGTGCCAGCAGATTCACAACAGGGGGCAGTCAGCCCCAGCATTTT. The full variable domain, with the rest looked up from reference TRBV2 and TRBJ1-5, is EPEVTQTPSHQVTQMGQEVILRCVPISNHLYFYWYRQILGQKVEFLVSFYNNEISEKSEIFDDQFSVERPDGSNFTLKIRSTKLEDSAMYFCASRFTTGGSQPQHFGDGTRLSIL.

This chain connects TRBV5-1 to TRBJ2-3; D perhaps matches TRBD2 (5 bases). The CDR3 has 15 residues. V gave up 0 bases and J gave up 0 bases, with 8 bases separating them. Germline CDR1 is SGHRS and CDR2 is YFSETQ. The DNA of the CDR3 is TGCGCCAGCAGCTTGGTAAGCGGAAGCACAGATACGCAGTATTTT. Translation gives CASSLVSGSTDTQYF.

This sequence joins TRBV12-5 and TRBJ1-4, with a weak D call TRBD1 (5 bases). The germline V and J ends were trimmed by 3 bases and 0 bases, with 20 bases remaining between them. Per germline, CDR1 LGHNT and CDR2 FRNRAP. The length of the CDR3 is 19 residues. CDR3 region: CASGLTFGQGLATNEKLFF. Here the CDR3 DNA reads TGTGCTAGTGGTTTAACCTTCGGACAAGGGCTTGCAACTAATGAAAAACTGTTTTTT. Full variable domain (rest looked up from reference TRBV12-5 and TRBJ1-4): DARVTQTPRHKVTEMGQEVTMRCQPILGHNTVFWYRQTMMQGLELLAYFRNRAPLDDSGMPKDRFSAEMPDATLATLKIQPSEPRDSAVYFCASGLTFGQGLATNEKLFFGSGTQLSVL.

This rearrangement joins TRBV5-1 to TRBJ2-2; D may be TRBD2 (6 bases). This CDR3 has 15 amino acids. Per the germline V gene, CDR1 is SGHRS and CDR2 is YFSETQ. Trimming removed 7 bases from V and 0 bases from J, with 13 bases in between. For the CDR3, the DNA is TGCGCCAGCGGGCCGGGACTCGCGAACACCGGGGAGCTGTTTTTT. Translating it yields CASGPGLANTGELFF.

This sequence joins TRBV7-9 and TRBJ1-1; 7 nucleotides line up with TRBD1. The V gene end was trimmed by 1 base and the J gene end by 5 bases; junction bases not matched to a gene: 1. The CDR3 has 13 amino acids. The germline V gene encodes CDR1 SEHNR and CDR2 FQNEAQ (reference sequence). The CDR3 coding sequence is TGTGCCAGCAGCTTAGAGGGGGCGACTGAAGCTTTCTTT. Its translation is CASSLEGATEAFF.

This chain links TRBV10-3 with TRBJ1-1; D remains ambiguous. Germline V gives CDR1 ENHRY, CDR2 SYGVKD. Trimming stripped 6 bases from V and 4 bases from J, with 12 bases between. CDR3 size: 13 residues. The CDR3 here is CAISPTQATEAFF. The DNA for the CDR3 is TGTGCCATCAGCCCTACCCAAGCCACTGAAGCTTTCTTT.

Notes on this clone: This sample includes further DNA sequences coding for the same CDR3. The chain uses TRBV7-9 and TRBJ1-1, with D uncertain. Germline loops: CDR1 SEHNR, CDR2 FQNEAQ (reference sequence). This CDR3 is 15 amino acids long. The ends were cut back, 1 base at V and 1 base at J, with 10 bases in the middle. The CDR3 sequence: CASSLGGAANTEAFF. Written as DNA, the CDR3 is TGTGCCAGCAGCTTAGGAGGCGCGGCGAACACTGAAGCTTTCTTT.

J is TRBJ2-7 and V is TRBV19, with a weak D call TRBD2 (5 bases). The CDR3 has 14 residues. V gave up 0 bases and J gave up 7 bases, with 13 bases separating them. CDR1 and CDR2 (germline): LNHDA, SQIVND (reference sequence). CDR3 loop: CASSIEKGTGEQYF. CDR3 DNA: TGTGCCAGTAGTATAGAAAAGGGTACGGGAGAGCAGTACTTC.

The chain carries TRBV6-5 and TRBJ2-1; possibly TRBD1 for D (6 bases). V gave up 2 bases and J gave up 11 bases, with 19 bases separating them. Germline V lookup: CDR1 MNHEY, CDR2 SVGAGI. The CDR3 loop spans 15 amino acids. For the CDR3, the DNA is TGTGCCAGCAGTTACCCTCCGGGACACGGCATTCAGCAGTTCTTC. It codes for CASSYPPGHGIQQFF.

This clone was picked up a small number of times. The chain joins TRBV15 to TRBJ2-2; TRBD1 matches 8 bases. This CDR3 has 15 amino acids. The V and J ends lost 1 base and 7 bases, in that order; junction bases with no gene match: 5. From germline, CDR1 is LNHNV and CDR2 YYDKDF (reference sequence). CDR3: CATSRARGHVGELFF. In nucleotides, the CDR3 is TGTGCCACCAGCAGAGCCAGGGGGCATGTCGGGGAGCTGTTTTTT. The variable domain in full, completed from reference TRBV15 and TRBJ2-2, reads DAMVIQNPRYQVTQFGKPVTLSCSQTLNHNVMYWYQQKSSQAPKLLFHYYDKDFNNEADTPDNFQSRRPNTSFCFLDIRSPGLGDTAMYLCATSRARGHVGELFFGEGSRLTVL.

The chain couples TRBV23-1 to TRBJ2-7; D is uncertain. TRBV23-1 is identified as an open reading frame with a role that is uncertain. This CDR3 region has 12 residues. Trimming took off 7 bases at V and 0 bases at J, with 7 bases between the two ends. The CDR3: CASTPRSYEQYF. CDR3 bases: TGCGCCAGCACTCCTCGCTCCTACGAGCAGTACTTC.

The rearrangement links TRBV11-2 to TRBJ1-4, with TRBD1 as a possible D gene (5 bases). The germline V gene has CDR1 SGHAT and CDR2 FQNNGV. Trimming took 2 bases from V and 5 from J, leaving 12 bases between them. The CDR3 has 15 amino acids. DNA of the CDR3: TGTGCCAGCAGCTTATTCCCAGGGCTAAATGAAAAACTGTTTTTT. The encoded protein is CASSLFPGLNEKLFF.

The chain couples TRBV12-3 or TRBV12-4 to TRBJ1-5; maybe TRBD1 (6 bases). The germline V and J ends were trimmed by 7 bases and 3 bases, with 10 bases remaining between them. The CDR3 runs to 13 residues. CDR3 nucleotide sequence: TGTGCCAGCAATCAGGGGAACAATCAGCCCCAGCATTTT. Its protein product is CASNQGNNQPQHF.

The CDR3 nucleotides are TGTGCCAGCAGTAAGGCCCAGACTAGCGTGAACACCGGGGAGCTGTTTTTT. Amino acids: CASSKAQTSVNTGELFF. The chain links TRBV6-2 or TRBV6-3 to TRBJ2-2; 8 bases match TRBD2. The CDR3 length is 17 residues. CDR1 is MNHEY and CDR2 is SVGEGT in the germline V gene. After removal of 5 bases from V and 1 base from J, the junction contained 9 bases not matched to a gene.

V and J are TRBV29-1 and TRBJ1-2; 9 bases align to TRBD1. The germline V gene has CDR1 SQVTM and CDR2 ANQGSEA. The V gene end was trimmed by 6 bases and the J gene end by 1 base; junction bases not matched to a gene: 9. The CDR3 runs to 15 residues. CDR3 in DNA: TGCAGCGTGGATGGACAGGGGACGATTAACTATGGCTACACCTTC. Translating gives CSVDGQGTINYGYTF.

V and J are TRBV5-6 and TRBJ2-7, with 8 bases that match TRBD1. The germline V gene has CDR1 SGHDT and CDR2 YYEEEE. This CDR3 has 12 residues. The trim removed 3 bases at V and 4 bases at J, leaving 0 bases unmatched. The CDR3 spells CASSWDRYEQYF. CDR3 DNA sequence: TGTGCCAGCAGCTGGGACAGGTACGAGCAGTACTTC.

In its sample, this clone was seen once. The chain joins TRBV7-3 to TRBJ2-7, with 11 nucleotides matching TRBD1. Per the germline V gene, CDR1 is SGHTA and CDR2 is FQGTGA. The CDR3 loop spans 15 amino acids. The trim removed 6 bases at V and 5 bases at J, leaving 9 bases unmatched. The CDR3 bases are TGTGCCAGCAGTCCCGGGACAGGGGGGAGCCACGAGCAGTACTTC. Protein sequence: CASSPGTGGSHEQYF. Drawing the rest from reference TRBV7-3 and TRBJ2-7, the complete variable domain is GAGVSQTPSNKVTEKGKYVELRCDPISGHTALYWYRQSLGQGPEFLIYFQGTGAADDSGLPNDRFFAVRPEGSVSTLKIQRTERGDSAVYLCASSPGTGGSHEQYFGPGTRLTVT.

The gene calls are TRBV19 and TRBJ2-7; a possible D gene is TRBD1 (6 bases). This CDR3 region has 14 residues. CDR1 is LNHDA and CDR2 is SQIVND in the germline V gene (reference sequence). Trimming left V 5 bases short and J 5 bases short, with 16 bases between. This chain's CDR3 is CASSEQGVRDEQYF. CDR3 coding DNA: TGTGCCAGTAGTGAACAGGGAGTTCGGGACGAGCAGTACTTC.